The 26 T cell receptor beta chains reported below all come from one sample, sequenced in a study of blood T cell repertoires in COVID-19. This table comes from immunoSEQ multiplex PCR, and its TCRdb copy is limited to in-frame clones, with some not included. The table shows 200,000 to 250,000 clones, with 75% to 90% occurring only once. Sequenced: PBMCs or T cells enriched from blood (not recorded which). Receptor source: a man in his forties who had recovered from COVID-19.

The chain is built from TRBV7-8 and TRBJ1-2; 8 bases are a match to TRBD1. J was trimmed by 0 bases and V by 3 bases; bases with no gene match: 3. CDR1 SGHVS and CDR2 FQNEAQ come from the germline V gene. The CDR3 contains 15 residues. CDR3 in amino acids: CASSLDREANYGYTF. DNA for the CDR3: TGTGCCAGCAGCTTGGACAGGGAAGCTAACTATGGCTACACCTTC.

The chain carries TRBV9 and TRBJ2-7; a weak D match, TRBD1 (6 bases). The V gene's germline CDR1 is SGDLS and CDR2 YYNGEE. The CDR3 totals 14 residues. V dropped 5 bases and J dropped 5 bases, with 17 bases sitting between them. The CDR3 coding sequence is TGTGCCAGCAGTCATGGGGACACGGGCCACGAGCAGTACTTC. This encodes CASSHGDTGHEQYF.

The chain combines TRBV11-2 with TRBJ1-2; D gene unclear. The length of the CDR3 is 14 residues. The V end lost 6 bases, the J end lost 2 bases, and 13 bases lay between the germline ends. Per germline, CDR1 SGHAT and CDR2 FQNNGV. This chain's CDR3 is CASSPGLSNYGYTF. The CDR3 nucleotides are TGTGCCAGCAGTCCCGGACTTTCCAACTATGGCTACACCTTC.

This chain links TRBV27 with TRBJ2-1; TRBD1 agrees at 7 bases. With V trimmed by 3 bases and J by 0 bases, 2 bases remained unmatched. The CDR3 totals 15 residues. In germline, CDR1 is MNHEY, CDR2 SMNVEV (reference sequence). The CDR3 loop is CASSFRDSSYNEQFF. Here the CDR3 DNA reads TGTGCCAGCAGTTTCAGGGACAGCTCCTACAATGAGCAGTTCTTC.

This sequence joins TRBV30 and TRBJ1-2; D is undetermined. Trimming took off 0 bases at V and 6 bases at J, with 8 bases between the two ends. The CDR3 length is 12 residues. Germline CDR1 and CDR2: GTSNPN and SVGIG (reference sequence). CDR3 DNA sequence: TGTGCCTGGAGTGTCTCCGTTAATGGCTACACCTTC. It yields the protein CAWSVSVNGYTF.

The rearrangement joins TRBV3-1 (or the pseudogene TRBV3-2) to TRBJ2-1, with 13 bases fitting TRBD2. The CDR3 extends over 15 amino acids. Trimming at V came to 6 bases and at J to 9 bases, leaving 8 bases not matched to a gene. The germline gives CDR1 LGHDT, CDR2 YNNKEL (reference sequence). CDR3 coding DNA: TGTGCCAGCAGTCGACTAGCGGGAGGCCCAGGTGAGCAGTTCTTC. This translates into CASSRLAGGPGEQFF.

As to this clone: This sample also contains other DNA sequences that code for the same CDR3. This chain connects TRBV6-2 or TRBV6-3 to TRBJ1-5; 7 nucleotides align to TRBD1. After removal of 0 bases from V and 0 bases from J, the junction contained 2 bases not matched to a gene. CDR3 length: 16 amino acids. The germline gives CDR1 MNHEY, CDR2 SVGEGT. CDR3 sequence: CASSYSGQNSNQPQHF. In DNA form, the CDR3 reads TGTGCCAGCAGTTACTCGGGACAGAATAGCAATCAGCCCCAGCATTTT.

This clone was seen a handful of times. The chain recombines TRBV5-1 with TRBJ1-1; no firm D call. This CDR3 comprises 15 residues. Germline CDR1 reads SGHRS; CDR2 reads YFSETQ. The germline V and J ends were trimmed by 0 bases and 1 base, with 10 bases remaining between them. The DNA of the CDR3 is TGCGCCAGCAGCTTGGCTACGAGAACGAACACTGAAGCTTTCTTT. Translation gives CASSLATRTNTEAFF.

V is TRBV4-1 and J is TRBJ2-7, with 9 bases lining up with TRBD2. Germline V CDR1 and CDR2: MGHRA, YSYEKL. The length of the CDR3 is 15 residues. With V trimmed by 0 bases and J by 3 bases, 3 bases remained unmatched. In DNA, the CDR3 is TGCGCCAGCAGCCAAGACGTAGCGGGAGACTACGAGCAGTACTTC. Its translation is CASSQDVAGDYEQYF.

This CDR3 is CASSQDPALLGEQFF. CDR3 in DNA: TGTGCCAGCAGCCAAGATCCCGCCCTCCTCGGGGAGCAGTTCTTC. The genes are TRBV4-2 and TRBJ2-1; D is ambiguous. The CDR3 contains 15 residues. The germline V and J ends were trimmed by 0 bases and 10 bases, with 16 bases remaining between them. Germline CDR1 and CDR2: LGHNA and YNFKEQ.

The gene calls are TRBV3-1 (or the pseudogene TRBV3-2) and TRBJ2-7; 11 nucleotides line up with TRBD2. Germline CDR1 is LGHDT and CDR2 is YNNKEL (reference sequence). The CDR3 length is 15 residues. V lost 4 bases, J lost 4 bases, and 6 bases stayed unmatched. DNA for the CDR3: TGTGCCAGCAGCCGGGGGGGACTAGCGGATTACGAGCAGTACTTC. It translates to CASSRGGLADYEQYF.

This chain connects TRBV10-2 to TRBJ2-7, with D unclear. V gave up 2 bases and J gave up 2 bases, with 10 bases separating them. The CDR3 has 14 residues. The germline V gene has CDR1 WSHSY and CDR2 SAAADI. CDR3 loop: CASSEGVTPYEQYF. CDR3 DNA sequence: TGCGCCAGCAGTGAGGGTGTTACACCCTACGAGCAGTACTTC.

This clone was observed once. The chain recombines TRBV3-1 (or the pseudogene TRBV3-2) with TRBJ1-5, with TRBD1 identical over 11 bases. Germline CDR1 and CDR2: LGHDT and YNNKEL (reference sequence). J gave up 2 bases and V 1 base, and 10 bases lay outside the gene matches. The CDR3 consists of 19 residues. The CDR3 nucleotides are TGTGCCAGCAGCCAAGGGTCAAGGACAGGGGGCTTCGGCAATCAGCCCCAGCATTTT. Translating gives CASSQGSRTGGFGNQPQHF.

The V gene is TRBV11-2, the J gene TRBJ1-2; TRBD1 matches 10 bases. The V gene's germline CDR1 is SGHAT and CDR2 FQNNGV. The junction had 7 bases not matched to a gene; V was cut back by 4 bases and J by 8 bases. The length of the CDR3 is 14 residues. This CDR3 is CASSSGGTGAGYTF. CDR3 nucleotides: TGTGCCAGCAGCTCCGGTGGGACAGGGGCGGGCTACACCTTC.

The V and J genes are TRBV7-9 and TRBJ2-7; 8 nucleotides align to TRBD2. Trimming removed 1 base from V and 6 bases from J; junction bases left unmatched: 8. CDR3 length equals 15 residues. Germline V CDR1 and CDR2: SEHNR, FQNEAQ (reference sequence). The CDR3 loop reads CASSLGFGSGIEQYF. The CDR3 coding sequence is TGTGCCAGCAGCTTAGGTTTCGGTAGCGGGATCGAGCAGTACTTC.

The chain is built from TRBV18 and TRBJ1-6; tentatively, D is TRBD1 (6 bases). The germline gives CDR1 KGHSH, CDR2 LQKENI. The CDR3 totals 17 residues. Trimming cost V 3 bases and J 5 bases, with 17 bases left between them. DNA of the CDR3: TGTGCCAGCTCACCCCTACAGGGAACGTCCCATAATTCACCCCTCCACTTT. Translation gives CASSPLQGTSHNSPLHF. Filled out from reference TRBV18 and TRBJ1-6, the complete variable domain reads NAGVMQNPRHLVRRRGQEARLRCSPMKGHSHVYWYRQLPEEGLKFMVYLQKENIIDESGMPKERFSAEFPKEGPSILRIQQVVRGDSAAYFCASSPLQGTSHNSPLHFGNGTRLTVT.

The chain is built from TRBV15 and TRBJ2-3; 7 bases line up with TRBD1. With V trimmed by 8 bases and J by 8 bases, 16 bases remained unmatched. The CDR3 is 15 amino acids. Germline V gene data show CDR1 as LNHNV and CDR2 as YYDKDF (reference sequence). The CDR3 protein is CATGFRQGGLGTQYF. The CDR3 DNA follows: TGTGCCACCGGGTTTCGACAGGGCGGCCTCGGTACGCAGTATTTT.

This rearrangement joins TRBV6-1 to TRBJ2-1, with no clear D. CDR1 and CDR2 (germline): MNHNS, SASEGT. The germline V and J ends were trimmed by 0 bases and 7 bases, with 10 bases remaining between them. CDR3 length: 14 amino acids. In nucleotides, the CDR3 is TGTGCCAGCAGTGAAGCCCCCGATCGGAATGAGCAGTTCTTC. Its protein product is CASSEAPDRNEQFF.

This sequence joins TRBV13 and TRBJ2-3; 10 nucleotides align to TRBD1. With 8 bases clipped from V and 7 bases from J, the junction kept 3 bases outside the gene matches. Germline V gene lookup returns CDR1 PRHDT and CDR2 FYEKMQ (reference sequence). The CDR3 spans 12 residues. CDR3 protein: CASGTGDNTQYF. CDR3 coding DNA: TGTGCCAGCGGGACAGGGGACAATACGCAGTATTTT.

The CDR3 here is CASSGGSLSGNTIYF. For the CDR3, the DNA is TGTGCCAGCTCAGGGGGCTCGCTCTCTGGAAACACCATATATTTT. V gene TRBV18 combines with J gene TRBJ1-3; maybe TRBD1 (6 bases). Germline CDR1 and CDR2: KGHSH and LQKENI. The CDR3 is 15 amino acids. Trimming removed 5 bases at V and 0 bases at J, with 11 bases between. Combining the CDR3 with reference TRBV18 and TRBJ1-3 gives the whole variable domain NAGVMQNPRHLVRRRGQEARLRCSPMKGHSHVYWYRQLPEEGLKFMVYLQKENIIDESGMPKERFSAEFPKEGPSILRIQQVVRGDSAAYFCASSGGSLSGNTIYFGEGSWLTVV.

The chain uses TRBV27 and TRBJ1-6; 10 bases match TRBD1. Trimming cost V 8 bases and J 7 bases; bases outside gene matches: 8. Germline CDR1 and CDR2: MNHEY and SMNVEV (reference sequence). This CDR3 comprises 15 residues. CDR3 nucleotide sequence: TGTGCCAGCGCTGGACAGGGGGTAGGGAATTCACCCCTCCACTTT. This sequence encodes CASAGQGVGNSPLHF.

This chain joins TRBV10-2 and TRBJ2-2; D call uncertain. Looked up from germline, CDR1 is WSHSY and CDR2 is SAAADI. Trimming removed 0 bases at V and 1 base at J, with 6 bases between. The CDR3 contains 15 residues. CDR3 sequence reads: CASSESTGNTGELFF. The CDR3 DNA sequence: TGCGCCAGCAGTGAGTCGACTGGGAACACCGGGGAGCTGTTTTTT.

This chain uses TRBV15 with TRBJ1-4; possibly TRBD1 for D (6 bases). V lost 0 bases and J 8 bases, leaving 13 bases between the germline ends. Germline V gives CDR1 LNHNV, CDR2 YYDKDF (reference sequence). The CDR3 is made up of 15 amino acids. Here the CDR3 reads CATSRDPGAGEKLFF. Written as DNA, the CDR3 is TGTGCCACCAGCAGAGATCCAGGGGCAGGGGAAAAACTGTTTTTT.

J is TRBJ1-5 and V is TRBV2, with 7 bases lining up with TRBD1. The CDR3 runs 13 residues. V was clipped by 7 bases and J by 7 bases; unmatched bases: 7. Germline assignment: CDR1 SNHLY and CDR2 FYNNEI. The CDR3 coding sequence is TGTGCCAGCATTAGACAGGGTGGACAGCCCCAGCATTTT. Translated: CASIRQGGQPQHF.

The table lists this clone with a count of one. This sequence joins TRBV19 and TRBJ2-1; TRBD1 might be the D (5 bases). The CDR3 runs 17 residues. V lost 1 base, J lost 2 bases, and 15 bases lay in between. Germline lookup yields CDR1 LNHDA and CDR2 SQIVND (reference sequence). The CDR3 reads CASSIGLGQTPYNEQFF. The CDR3 DNA reads as TGTGCCAGTAGTATAGGGTTGGGGCAGACCCCCTACAATGAGCAGTTCTTC.

The rearrangement links TRBV28 to TRBJ2-7; unclear D gene. This CDR3 is 11 amino acids long. The ends were cut back, 2 bases at V and 13 bases at J, with 12 bases in the middle. Germline values: CDR1 MDHEN, CDR2 SYDVKM. This chain's CDR3 is CASSLPAEIYF. CDR3 DNA: TGTGCCAGCAGTTTACCGGCGGAGATCTACTTC.